One sample yielded the 13 T cell receptor beta chains listed below, sequenced in a study of T cell repertoires in cytomegalovirus infection. TCRdb re-called the reads with MiXCR, one entry per CDR3 protein. The sample contains 350,000 to 500,000 distinct CDR3 sequences, roughly a third of which appear only once. Specimen: PBMCs. The receptors here all came from a human donor in good health (CMV status not recorded). Some clones in this sample may be carry-over from other donors' samples.

This clonotype was observed at least ten times. The chain recombines TRBV7-9 with TRBJ1-2, with D maybe TRBD1 (6 bases). Trimming removed 5 bases from V and 9 bases from J, with 10 bases in between. The germline gives CDR1 SEHNR, CDR2 FQNEAQ (reference sequence). The CDR3 runs 11 residues. CDR3 DNA: TGTGCCAGCAGCCGCACAGGGAGCTACACCTTC. Protein sequence: CASSRTGSYTF.

Only one count was recorded for this clonotype. At one of its ends the junction is not consistent with the germline gene, which may arise from a read error. The chain recombines TRBV4-2 with TRBJ1-2, with 9 bases fitting TRBD1. This CDR3 has 18 amino acids. The germline gives CDR1 LGHNA, CDR2 YNFKEQ. CDR3 sequence (DNA): TGTGCCAGCAGCCAAGATAATGCTCTACAGGGGGCCGTCTATGTCTACACCTTC. This encodes CASSQDNALQGAVYVYTF.

This clonotype has just a few counts. The genes are TRBV4-1 and TRBJ1-2; no definite D call. This CDR3 spans 14 amino acids. From germline, CDR1 is MGHRA and CDR2 YSYEKL. Deletions cut 3 bases from V and 8 bases from J, with 16 bases between. CDR3 sequence reads: CASSHFIRRWGYTF. CDR3 sequence (DNA): TGCGCCAGCAGCCATTTTATCCGGAGATGGGGCTACACCTTC.

The genes are TRBV5-8 and TRBJ1-2, with D tentatively TRBD1 (5 bases). V gave up 4 bases and J gave up 2 bases, with 18 bases separating them. Germline CDR1 reads SGHTS; CDR2 reads YDEGEE. CDR3 length: 16 amino acids. CDR3 amino acids: CASSLGLRVLNYGYTF. DNA of the CDR3: TGTGCCAGCAGCCTTGGCCTCAGGGTATTAAACTATGGCTACACCTTC.

The chain links TRBV15 to TRBJ2-4, with D hard to call. CDR1 is LNHNV, CDR2 YYDKDF, per germline (reference sequence). The CDR3 length is 15 residues. Trimming pared 3 bases from V and 1 base from J, leaving 10 bases between. The chain's CDR3 is CATSSPGFAKNIQYF. The CDR3 DNA reads as TGTGCCACCAGCAGTCCGGGTTTTGCCAAAAACATTCAGTACTTC.

In its sample, this clonotype was seen many times. The chain combines TRBV6-1 with TRBJ1-6, with a tentative D call TRBD1 (6 bases). The CDR3 spans 13 residues. Trimming pared 8 bases from V and 9 bases from J, leaving 14 bases between. Germline V gene data show CDR1 as MNHNS and CDR2 as SASEGT. Here the CDR3 DNA reads TGTGCCAGCTCCCGCCCGGACAGTTCACCCCTCCACTTT. Protein sequence: CASSRPDSSPLHF.

This clonotype is a singleton in its sample. Since the CDR3 does not end with the conserved phenylalanine or tryptophan, this likely comes from a read error. CDR3 region: CASSRTGSYNEQFY. As DNA, the CDR3 is TGTGCCAGCAGTCGGACAGGGAGCTACAATGAGCAGTTCTAC. The gene calls are TRBV6-5 and TRBJ2-1, with 8 positions matching TRBD1. This CDR3 region has 14 residues. Trimming cost V 5 bases and J 3 bases; bases outside gene matches: 3. Germline V CDR1 and CDR2: MNHEY, SVGAGI.

This chain uses TRBV6-6 with TRBJ1-5; TRBD1 might be the D (5 bases). This CDR3 has 15 amino acids. Trimming stripped 6 bases from V and 7 bases from J, with 19 bases between. The germline gives CDR1 MNHNY, CDR2 SVGAGI (reference sequence). The CDR3 sequence: CASRLDGTLAQPQHF. The CDR3 DNA follows: TGTGCCAGCAGACTGGACGGGACCCTGGCACAGCCCCAGCATTTT.

The gene calls are TRBV29-1 and TRBJ2-5; perhaps TRBD1 as D (6 bases). V lost 6 bases and J lost 9, with 17 bases in between. CDR3 length: 12 amino acids. Looked up from germline, CDR1 is SQVTM and CDR2 is ANQGSEA. The CDR3 coding sequence is TGCAGCGTCGGGACATGCGAGAGGTCCCAGTACTTC. The encoded protein is CSVGTCERSQYF.

The rearrangement links TRBV19 to TRBJ2-5; D is possibly TRBD1 (6 bases). Germline CDR1 reads LNHDA; CDR2 reads SQIVND (reference sequence). Trimming took off 3 bases at V and 3 bases at J, with 11 bases between the two ends. This CDR3 comprises 14 residues. The CDR3 sequence: CASSMVGAKETQYF. The CDR3 bases are TGTGCCAGTAGTATGGTGGGGGCGAAAGAGACCCAGTACTTC.

This clonotype was counted only a few times. This chain links TRBV7-9 with TRBJ2-7, with TRBD1 matching over 9 bases. Germline V CDR1 and CDR2: SEHNR, FQNEAQ (reference sequence). CDR3 length equals 13 residues. V gave up 7 bases and J gave up 6 bases; unmatched junction bases: 7. Here the CDR3 DNA reads TGTGCCAGCACCATCGGGACAGGGACCGAGCAGTACTTC. This encodes CASTIGTGTEQYF.

This clonotype was seen more than once but under ten times. The V gene is TRBV12-3 or TRBV12-4, the J gene TRBJ2-3; TRBD2 matches 8 bases. V shed 6 bases and J 3 bases; nucleotides not matched to a gene: 20. The CDR3 is made up of 19 amino acids. In DNA, the CDR3 is TGTGCCAGCAGCCCGAGCCCGCGTGCCAGCGGGGGAGGTACAGATACGCAGTATTTT. Translation gives CASSPSPRASGGGTDTQYF.

The J gene is TRBJ2-5, the V gene TRBV7-9; D is ambiguous. The CDR3 length is 15 residues. Germline V lookup: CDR1 SEHNR, CDR2 FQNEAQ (reference sequence). Trimming took off 2 bases at V and 5 bases at J, with 15 bases between the two ends. CDR3 in DNA: TGTGCCAGCAGCTTACACGGTGGTTCGAAGGAGACCCAGTACTTC. Translated: CASSLHGGSKETQYF. The full variable domain, in which reference TRBV7-9 and TRBJ2-5 provide the parts outside the CDR3, is DTGVSQNPRHKITKRGQNVTFRCDPISEHNRLYWYRQTLGQGPEFLTYFQNEAQLEKSRLLSDRFSAERPKGSFSTLEIQRTEQGDSAMYLCASSLHGGSKETQYFGPGTRLLVL.